The 21 T cell receptor beta chains in this list originate from one sample, sequenced in a study of siplizumab effects on memory and regulatory T cells (dated by TCRdb to the late 2010s). Receptor libraries were prepared by the immunoSEQ multiplex PCR assay. Held by TCRdb, this immuneACCESS table contains in-frame sequences only and omits some clones. Under half of the omission traces to an unresolved V gene where checked; the cause of the rest is unknown. This sample comprises about 50,000 clones, 93% of them detected only once. Roughly 17% of the sample lies in the top ten. The sample was CD8+ T cells sorted from blood. The source of these receptors is a human donor in good health.

This chain links TRBV7-9 with TRBJ2-7; 9 nucleotides align to TRBD1. Germline CDR1 is SEHNR and CDR2 is FQNEAQ (reference sequence). With 5 bases clipped from V and 4 bases from J, the junction kept 9 bases outside the gene matches. The CDR3 is made up of 15 amino acids. CDR3 nucleotides: TGTGCCAGCAGCCCGGGGGACAGGGTACAATACGAGCAGTACTTC. Its translation: CASSPGDRVQYEQYF.

V usage is TRBV5-6 and J usage is TRBJ2-3; D is unresolved. V lost 4 bases and J 6 bases, leaving 9 bases between the germline ends. Germline V gene lookup returns CDR1 SGHDT and CDR2 YYEEEE. The CDR3 has 12 amino acids. The CDR3 bases are TGTGCCAGCAGCCAGAATACGGATACGCAGTATTTT. This translates into CASSQNTDTQYF. The complete variable domain, with remaining parts taken from reference TRBV5-6 and TRBJ2-3, reads DAGVTQSPTHLIKTRGQQVTLRCSPKSGHDTVSWYQQALGQGPQFIFQYYEEEERQRGNFPDRFSGHQFPNYSSELNVNALLLGDSALYLCASSQNTDTQYFGPGTRLTVL.

The chain carries TRBV7-9 and TRBJ2-1; 11 nucleotides line up with TRBD2. The germline gives CDR1 SEHNR, CDR2 FQNEAQ (reference sequence). V shed 4 bases and J 4 bases; nucleotides not matched to a gene: 3. This CDR3 has 15 residues. The CDR3 loop is CASSSGTSGYNEQFF. In DNA, the CDR3 is TGTGCCAGCAGCTCCGGGACTAGCGGATACAATGAGCAGTTCTTC.

The rearrangement uses TRBV9 and TRBJ2-1; D gene uncertain. This CDR3 has 13 residues. Germline lookup yields CDR1 SGDLS and CDR2 YYNGEE. Trimming took 3 bases from V and 10 from J, leaving 14 bases between them. CDR3 protein: CASSDTRIGEQFF. The CDR3 coding sequence is TGTGCCAGCAGCGACACCAGGATCGGAGAGCAGTTCTTC.

The chain combines TRBV27 with TRBJ1-2, with 10 bases fitting TRBD1. CDR1 is MNHEY, CDR2 SMNVEV, per germline (reference sequence). Trimming cost V 4 bases and J 6 bases; bases outside gene matches: 11. The CDR3 length is 16 residues. In DNA form, the CDR3 reads TGTGCCAGCAGTTCAGGCGGGACAGGGGTGCGGGATGGCTACACCTTC. Its protein is CASSSGGTGVRDGYTF.

J is TRBJ1-1 and V is TRBV7-9; D gene ambiguous. CDR3 length equals 12 residues. CDR1 is SEHNR and CDR2 is FQNEAQ in the germline V gene (reference sequence). Trimming took 5 bases from V and 10 from J, leaving 14 bases between them. The CDR3 coding sequence is TGTGCCAGCAGCCCCGGCGGAGTCGGAGCTTTCTTT. Translation: CASSPGGVGAFF. Full variable domain (outside the CDR3, taken from reference TRBV7-9 and TRBJ1-1): DTGVSQNPRHKITKRGQNVTFRCDPISEHNRLYWYRQTLGQGPEFLTYFQNEAQLEKSRLLSDRFSAERPKGSFSTLEIQRTEQGDSAMYLCASSPGGVGAFFGQGTRLTVV.

This clone was counted a few times. V gene TRBV29-1 combines with J gene TRBJ2-2; 8 bases are shared with TRBD1. CDR1 and CDR2 (germline): SQVTM, ANQGSEA. The CDR3 loop spans 14 amino acids. Trimming at V came to 3 bases and at J to 8 bases, leaving 8 bases not matched to a gene. The DNA of the CDR3 is TGCAGCGTTGAGAGGACAGGGAAAGGAGGGGAGCTGTTTTTT. Translating it yields CSVERTGKGGELFF.

The chain combines TRBV27 with TRBJ2-7; 9 bases align to TRBD1. Unmatched junction bases numbered 5, after V lost 5 bases and J lost 3 bases. The CDR3 is 14 residues long. Germline V gives CDR1 MNHEY, CDR2 SMNVEV (reference sequence). The CDR3, as DNA: TGTGCCAGCAGTCTCGGGACAGGGAACTACGAGCAGTACTTC. Residues: CASSLGTGNYEQYF.

The chain couples TRBV28 to TRBJ2-7; no clear D. Germline assignment: CDR1 MDHEN and CDR2 SYDVKM. The germline V and J ends were trimmed by 3 bases and 7 bases, with 7 bases remaining between them. CDR3 length: 11 residues. The CDR3, as DNA: TGTGCCAGCAGTTTCCAGTGGGAGCAGTACTTC. Translating it yields CASSFQWEQYF.

This chain links TRBV28 with TRBJ1-6, with TRBD1 as a possible D gene (5 bases). V was cut by 6 bases and J by 14 bases, with 20 bases left in between. The CDR3 extends over 14 amino acids. Germline V lookup: CDR1 MDHEN, CDR2 SYDVKM. The CDR3 sequence: CASRFRGDPFALHF. The CDR3 nucleotides read TGTGCCAGCAGGTTCCGTGGGGACCCCTTCGCCCTCCACTTT. The full variable domain, in which reference TRBV28 and TRBJ1-6 provide the parts outside the CDR3, is DVKVTQSSRYLVKRTGEKVFLECVQDMDHENMFWYRQDPGLGLRLIYFSYDVKMKEKGDIPEGYSVSREKKERFSLILESASTNQTSMYLCASRFRGDPFALHFGNGTRLTVT.

The chain recombines TRBV29-1 with TRBJ2-5, with 7 bases matching TRBD1. Germline-derived CDR1 and CDR2 are SQVTM and ANQGSEA. V gave up 7 bases and J gave up 4 bases; unmatched junction bases: 6. The CDR3 totals 12 residues. In DNA form, the CDR3 reads TGCAGCGGTGACAGGGAGCGAGAGACCCAGTACTTC. This translates into CSGDRERETQYF.

This chain links TRBV11-2 with TRBJ2-2; a weak D match, TRBD1 (7 bases). This CDR3 has 16 residues. Germline values: CDR1 SGHAT, CDR2 FQNNGV. V dropped 5 bases and J dropped 2 bases, with 15 bases sitting between them. The CDR3 protein is CASSPTEGANTGELFF. The CDR3, as DNA: TGTGCCAGCAGCCCGACGGAGGGGGCCAACACCGGGGAGCTGTTTTTT.

This chain connects TRBV5-1 to TRBJ2-7; either TRBD1 or TRBD2 may supply D (5 bases each). V lost 8 bases and J 5 bases, leaving 26 bases between the germline ends. CDR3 length equals 16 residues. The germline V gene encodes CDR1 SGHRS and CDR2 YFSETQ. DNA for the CDR3: TGCGCCAGTCAACTCACCGGGACCTTAGGGTGGGACGAGCAGTACTTC. It codes for CASQLTGTLGWDEQYF.

CDR3 protein: CASMERAVSGNTIYF. The CDR3 DNA follows: TGTGCCAGCATGGAGAGGGCAGTCTCTGGAAACACCATATATTTT. The J gene is TRBJ1-3, the V gene TRBV28; D remains ambiguous. The V end was cut by 7 bases, the J end by 0 bases, with 13 bases between. From germline, CDR1 is MDHEN and CDR2 SYDVKM. The CDR3 spans 15 residues. Combining the CDR3 with reference TRBV28 and TRBJ1-3 gives the whole variable domain DVKVTQSSRYLVKRTGEKVFLECVQDMDHENMFWYRQDPGLGLRLIYFSYDVKMKEKGDIPEGYSVSREKKERFSLILESASTNQTSMYLCASMERAVSGNTIYFGEGSWLTVV.

The chain employs TRBV27 and TRBJ1-5, with a possible D match to TRBD1 (5 bases). The CDR3 spans 18 residues. Germline V gives CDR1 MNHEY, CDR2 SMNVEV (reference sequence). V lost 2 bases, J lost 7 bases, and 24 bases lay in between. CDR3 protein: CASSLLHPTGTQGQPQHF. The DNA for the CDR3 is TGTGCCAGCAGTTTACTCCACCCAACCGGGACCCAGGGCCAGCCCCAGCATTTT.

The chain has TRBV11-1 and TRBJ2-1; maybe TRBD2 (6 bases). There are 16 residues in the CDR3. Germline V gives CDR1 SGHAT, CDR2 FQDESV (reference sequence). V shed 0 bases and J shed 2 bases, with 11 bases lying between them. CDR3 region: CASSLALAYTYNEQFF. The DNA of the CDR3 is TGTGCCAGCAGCTTAGCGCTAGCGTACACCTACAATGAGCAGTTCTTC.

The chain carries TRBV7-8 and TRBJ1-5; D is ambiguous. The V gene lost 1 base and the J gene lost 9 bases, with 13 bases spanning the gap. Looked up from germline, CDR1 is SGHVS and CDR2 is FQNEAQ. The CDR3 is 14 amino acids. The CDR3 DNA sequence: TGTGCCAGCAGCTTAGTCGCCTCCAAATGGCCCCAGCATTTT. Translating gives CASSLVASKWPQHF.

The rearrangement uses TRBV18 and TRBJ1-1, with D unresolved. Trimming removed 5 bases from V and 1 base from J, with 17 bases in between. This CDR3 comprises 16 residues. Germline CDR1 is KGHSH and CDR2 is LQKENI. The DNA for the CDR3 is TGTGCCAGCTCAACTAAAGGCGGGGAGGGGAACACTGAAGCTTTCTTT. Its translation: CASSTKGGEGNTEAFF.

This clone was seen a handful of times. V usage is TRBV6-5 and J usage is TRBJ1-1, with D tentatively TRBD1 (5 bases). V lost 6 bases and J lost 10, with 12 bases in between. Germline V gives CDR1 MNHEY, CDR2 SVGAGI. The CDR3 length is 11 residues. The CDR3 is CASRKGVRAFF. CDR3 bases: TGTGCCAGCAGAAAAGGGGTTCGAGCTTTCTTT.

This chain connects TRBV29-1 to TRBJ2-2; 8 bases fit TRBD2. In germline, CDR1 is SQVTM, CDR2 ANQGSEA. Trimming at V came to 6 bases and at J to 1 base, leaving 7 bases not matched to a gene. CDR3 size: 15 residues. CDR3 loop: CSVGQLAVNTGELFF. CDR3 DNA sequence: TGCAGCGTCGGGCAACTAGCGGTGAACACCGGGGAGCTGTTTTTT.

The V and J genes are TRBV5-1 and TRBJ2-7; 7 positions match TRBD2. CDR1 and CDR2 (germline): SGHRS, YFSETQ. The ends lost 2 bases at V and 3 bases at J; junction bases unmatched: 8. This CDR3 spans 15 amino acids. The CDR3 region has the DNA TGCGCCAGCAGCTTAGAGCGGGGATCGATCTACGAGCAGTACTTC. Protein: CASSLERGSIYEQYF.